Below, one T cell receptor beta chain is given with its context. The CDR3 is 14 amino acids. Germline V gives CDR1 SGHVS, CDR2 FQNEAQ. The V gene lost 4 bases and the J gene lost 4 bases, with 13 bases spanning the gap. The data were taken from a study of blood T cell repertoires in COVID-19. Produced via immunoSEQ multiplex PCR; TCRdb's table is partial and in-frame only. The sample consists of roughly 100,000 clones, 60% to 85% of them appearing once. The clonotype was recovered from a woman aged 80 or older with acute or convalescent COVID-19. The chain recombines TRBV7-8 with TRBJ2-5; a possible D gene is TRBD1 (6 bases). The material sequenced was peripheral blood. The CDR3 DNA reads as TGTGCCAGCAGCTCTTCCCAGGGGCGAGAGACCCAGTACTTC. Translating it yields CASSSSQGRETQYF.